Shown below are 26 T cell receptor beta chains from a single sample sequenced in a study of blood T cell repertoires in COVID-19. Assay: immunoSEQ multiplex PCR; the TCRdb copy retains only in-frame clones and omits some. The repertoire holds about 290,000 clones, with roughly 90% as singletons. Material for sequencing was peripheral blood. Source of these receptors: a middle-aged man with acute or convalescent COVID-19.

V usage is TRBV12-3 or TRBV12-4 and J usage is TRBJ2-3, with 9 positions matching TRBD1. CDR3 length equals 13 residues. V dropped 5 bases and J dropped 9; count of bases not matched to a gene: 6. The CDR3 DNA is TGTGCCAGCAGTGACAGGGGGGGTTACACGCAGTATTTT. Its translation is CASSDRGGYTQYF.

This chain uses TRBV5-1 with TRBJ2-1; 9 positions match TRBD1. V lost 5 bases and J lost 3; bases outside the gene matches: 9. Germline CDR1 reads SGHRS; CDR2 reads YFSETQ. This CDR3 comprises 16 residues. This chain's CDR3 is CASRRDGTGIYNEQFF. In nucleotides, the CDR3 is TGCGCCAGCAGACGTGACGGGACAGGGATCTACAATGAGCAGTTCTTC.

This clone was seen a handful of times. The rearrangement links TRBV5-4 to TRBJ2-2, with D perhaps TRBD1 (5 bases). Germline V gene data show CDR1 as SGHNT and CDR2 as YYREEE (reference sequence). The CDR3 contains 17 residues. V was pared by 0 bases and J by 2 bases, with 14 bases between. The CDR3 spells CASSLAWTQINTGELFF. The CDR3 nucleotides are TGTGCCAGCAGCTTGGCCTGGACACAGATTAACACCGGGGAGCTGTTTTTT.

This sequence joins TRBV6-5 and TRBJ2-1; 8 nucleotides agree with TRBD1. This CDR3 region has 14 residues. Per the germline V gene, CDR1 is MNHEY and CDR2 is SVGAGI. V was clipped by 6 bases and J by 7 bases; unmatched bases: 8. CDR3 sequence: CASSRRTGRNEQFF. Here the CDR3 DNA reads TGTGCCAGCAGCAGGAGGACAGGGAGGAATGAGCAGTTCTTC.

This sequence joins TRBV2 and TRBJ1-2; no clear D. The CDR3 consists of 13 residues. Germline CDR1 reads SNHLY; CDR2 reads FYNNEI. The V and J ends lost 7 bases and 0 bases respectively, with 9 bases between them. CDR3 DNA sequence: TGTGCCAGCACCCTTGAGGCTAACTATGGCTACACCTTC. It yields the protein CASTLEANYGYTF.

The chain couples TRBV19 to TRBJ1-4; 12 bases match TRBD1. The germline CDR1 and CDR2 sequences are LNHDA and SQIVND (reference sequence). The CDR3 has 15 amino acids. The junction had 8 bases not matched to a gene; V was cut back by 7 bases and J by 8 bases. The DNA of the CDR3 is TGTGCCAGTATGGGACAGGGGGCGCGAGGGGAAAAACTGTTTTTT. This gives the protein CASMGQGARGEKLFF.

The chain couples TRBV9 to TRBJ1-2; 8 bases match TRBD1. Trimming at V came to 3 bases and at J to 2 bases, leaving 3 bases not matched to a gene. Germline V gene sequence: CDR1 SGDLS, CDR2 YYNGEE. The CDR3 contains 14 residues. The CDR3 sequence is CASSGGQENYGYTF. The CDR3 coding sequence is TGTGCCAGCAGCGGGGGACAGGAAAACTATGGCTACACCTTC. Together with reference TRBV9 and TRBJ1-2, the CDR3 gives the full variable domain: DSGVTQTPKHLITATGQRVTLRCSPRSGDLSVYWYQQSLDQGLQFLIQYYNGEERAKGNILERFSAQQFPDLHSELNLSSLELGDSALYFCASSGGQENYGYTFGSGTRLTVV.

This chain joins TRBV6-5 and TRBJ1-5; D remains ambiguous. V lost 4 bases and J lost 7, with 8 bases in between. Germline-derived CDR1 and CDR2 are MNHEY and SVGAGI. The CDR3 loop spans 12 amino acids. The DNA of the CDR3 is TGTGCCAGCAGTTCCGGGGTCCAGCCCCAGCATTTT. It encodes CASSSGVQPQHF.

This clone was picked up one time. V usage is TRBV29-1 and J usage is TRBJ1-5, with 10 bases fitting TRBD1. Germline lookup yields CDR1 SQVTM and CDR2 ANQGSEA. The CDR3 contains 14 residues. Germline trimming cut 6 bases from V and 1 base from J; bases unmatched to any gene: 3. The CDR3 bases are TGCAGCGTCAAGACAGGGGGCAGCAATCAGCCCCAGCATTTT. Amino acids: CSVKTGGSNQPQHF. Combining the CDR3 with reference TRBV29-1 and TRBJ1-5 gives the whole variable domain SAVISQKPSRDICQRGTSLTIQCQVDSQVTMMFWYRQQPGQSLTLIATANQGSEATYESGFVIDKFPISRPNLTFSTLTVSNMSPEDSSIYLCSVKTGGSNQPQHFGDGTRLSIL.

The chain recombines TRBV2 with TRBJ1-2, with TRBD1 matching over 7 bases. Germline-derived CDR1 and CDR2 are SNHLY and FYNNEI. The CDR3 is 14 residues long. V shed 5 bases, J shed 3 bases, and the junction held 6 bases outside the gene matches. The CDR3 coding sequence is TGTGCCAGCAGTCCTGACAGGGCGGACTATGGCTACACCTTC. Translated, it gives CASSPDRADYGYTF.

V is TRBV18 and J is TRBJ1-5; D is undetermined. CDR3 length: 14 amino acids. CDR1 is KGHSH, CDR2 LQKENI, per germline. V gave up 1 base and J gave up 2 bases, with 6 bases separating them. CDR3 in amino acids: CASSPLEGNQPQHF. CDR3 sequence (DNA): TGTGCCAGCTCACCACTTGAGGGCAATCAGCCCCAGCATTTT.

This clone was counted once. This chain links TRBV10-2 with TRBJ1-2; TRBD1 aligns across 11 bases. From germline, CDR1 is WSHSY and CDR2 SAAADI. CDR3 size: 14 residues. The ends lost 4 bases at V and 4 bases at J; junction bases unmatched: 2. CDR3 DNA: TGCGCCAGCAGTGTGGGACAGGGGGGCTATGGCTACACCTTC. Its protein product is CASSVGQGGYGYTF.

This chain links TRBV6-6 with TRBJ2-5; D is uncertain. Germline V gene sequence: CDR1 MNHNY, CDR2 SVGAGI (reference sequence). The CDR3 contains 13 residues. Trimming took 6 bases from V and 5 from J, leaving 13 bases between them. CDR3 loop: CASRDTIQETQYF. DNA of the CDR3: TGTGCCAGCAGAGACACCATTCAGGAGACCCAGTACTTC.

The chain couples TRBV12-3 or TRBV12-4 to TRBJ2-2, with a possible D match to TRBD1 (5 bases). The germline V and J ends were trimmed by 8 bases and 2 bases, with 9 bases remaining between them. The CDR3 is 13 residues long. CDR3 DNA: TGTGCCAGCTTGGGGCTCAACACCGGGGAGCTGTTTTTT. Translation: CASLGLNTGELFF.

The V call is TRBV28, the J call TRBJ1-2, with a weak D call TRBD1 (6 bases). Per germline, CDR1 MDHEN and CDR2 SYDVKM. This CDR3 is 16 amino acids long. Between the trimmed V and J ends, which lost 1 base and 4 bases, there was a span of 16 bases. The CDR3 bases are TGTGCCAGCAGTTTATCCATAACAGGGCGCGCCTATGGCTACACCTTC. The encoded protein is CASSLSITGRAYGYTF.

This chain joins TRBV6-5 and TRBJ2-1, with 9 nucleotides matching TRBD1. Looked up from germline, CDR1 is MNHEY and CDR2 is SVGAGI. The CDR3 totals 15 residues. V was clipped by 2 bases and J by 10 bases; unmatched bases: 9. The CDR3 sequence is CASSYGPGTGREQFF. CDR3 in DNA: TGTGCCAGCAGTTACGGACCTGGGACAGGGAGAGAGCAGTTCTTC.

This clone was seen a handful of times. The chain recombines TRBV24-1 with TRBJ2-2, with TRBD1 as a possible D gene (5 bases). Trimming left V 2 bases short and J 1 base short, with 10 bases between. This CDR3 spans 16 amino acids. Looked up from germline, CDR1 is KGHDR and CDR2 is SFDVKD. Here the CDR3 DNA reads TGTGCCACCAGTGATTGGGGTGGACAGAACACCGGGGAGCTGTTTTTT. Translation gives CATSDWGGQNTGELFF.

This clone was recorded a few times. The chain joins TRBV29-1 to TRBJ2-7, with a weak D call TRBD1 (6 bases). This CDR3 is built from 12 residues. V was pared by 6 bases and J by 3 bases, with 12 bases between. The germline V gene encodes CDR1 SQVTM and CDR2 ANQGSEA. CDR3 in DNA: TGCAGCGTGACGACAGGAAACTACGAGCAGTACTTC. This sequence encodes CSVTTGNYEQYF.

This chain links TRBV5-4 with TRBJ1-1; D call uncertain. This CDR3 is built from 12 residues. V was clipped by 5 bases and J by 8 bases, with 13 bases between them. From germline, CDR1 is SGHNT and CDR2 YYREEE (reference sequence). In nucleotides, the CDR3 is TGTGCCAGCAGTCTAGCGGGTATCGAAGCTTTCTTT. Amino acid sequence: CASSLAGIEAFF.

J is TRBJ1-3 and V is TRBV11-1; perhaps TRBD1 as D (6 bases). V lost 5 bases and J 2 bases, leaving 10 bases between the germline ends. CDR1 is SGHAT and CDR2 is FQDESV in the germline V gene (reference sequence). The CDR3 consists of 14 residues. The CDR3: CASSRDRPGNTIYF. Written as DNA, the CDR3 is TGTGCCAGCAGCCGTGACAGGCCTGGAAACACCATATATTTT.

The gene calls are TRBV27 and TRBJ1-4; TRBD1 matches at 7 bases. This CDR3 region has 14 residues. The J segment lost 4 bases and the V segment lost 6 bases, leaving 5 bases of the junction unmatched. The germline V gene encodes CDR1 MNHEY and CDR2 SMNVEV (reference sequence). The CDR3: CASRRGQYNEKLFF. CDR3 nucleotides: TGTGCCAGCAGGCGGGGACAGTATAATGAAAAACTGTTTTTT.

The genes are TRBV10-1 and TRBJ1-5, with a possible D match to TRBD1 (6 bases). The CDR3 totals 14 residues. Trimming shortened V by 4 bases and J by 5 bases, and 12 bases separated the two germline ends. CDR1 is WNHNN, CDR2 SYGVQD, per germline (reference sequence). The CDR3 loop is CASSVQGHHQPQHF. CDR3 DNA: TGCGCCAGCAGTGTCCAGGGACACCATCAGCCCCAGCATTTT.

The CDR3 loop reads CASSWRQGAYNEQFF. The CDR3 DNA reads TGCGCCAGCAGCTGGAGACAGGGGGCTTACAATGAGCAGTTCTTC. V gene TRBV5-1 combines with J gene TRBJ2-1; 10 bases map to TRBD1. J gave up 4 bases and V 3 bases, and 4 bases lay outside the gene matches. This CDR3 is 15 amino acids long. CDR1 is SGHRS and CDR2 is YFSETQ in the germline V gene.

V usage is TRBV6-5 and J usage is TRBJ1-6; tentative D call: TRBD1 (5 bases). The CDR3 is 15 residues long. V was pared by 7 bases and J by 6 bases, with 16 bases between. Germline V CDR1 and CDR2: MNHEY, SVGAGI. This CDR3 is CASISLDRPNSPLHF. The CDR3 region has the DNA TGTGCCAGCATCTCCCTCGACAGACCTAATTCACCCCTCCACTTT.

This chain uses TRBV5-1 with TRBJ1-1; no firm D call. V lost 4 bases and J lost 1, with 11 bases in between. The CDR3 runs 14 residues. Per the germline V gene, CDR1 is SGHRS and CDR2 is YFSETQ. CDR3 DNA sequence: TGCGCCAGCAGCCCTACCCCAAAGAACACTGAAGCTTTCTTT. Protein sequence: CASSPTPKNTEAFF. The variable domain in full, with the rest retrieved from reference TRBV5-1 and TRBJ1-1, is KAGVTQTPRYLIKTRGQQVTLSCSPISGHRSVSWYQQTPGQGLQFLFEYFSETQRNKGNFPGRFSGRQFSNSRSEMNVSTLELGDSALYLCASSPTPKNTEAFFGQGTRLTVV.

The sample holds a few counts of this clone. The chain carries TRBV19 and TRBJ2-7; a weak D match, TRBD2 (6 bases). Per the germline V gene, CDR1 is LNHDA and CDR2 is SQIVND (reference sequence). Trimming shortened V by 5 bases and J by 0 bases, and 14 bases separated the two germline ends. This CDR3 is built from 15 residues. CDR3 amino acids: CASSDSGGSSYEQYF. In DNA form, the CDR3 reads TGTGCCAGTAGTGACTCCGGGGGTAGCTCCTACGAGCAGTACTTC.